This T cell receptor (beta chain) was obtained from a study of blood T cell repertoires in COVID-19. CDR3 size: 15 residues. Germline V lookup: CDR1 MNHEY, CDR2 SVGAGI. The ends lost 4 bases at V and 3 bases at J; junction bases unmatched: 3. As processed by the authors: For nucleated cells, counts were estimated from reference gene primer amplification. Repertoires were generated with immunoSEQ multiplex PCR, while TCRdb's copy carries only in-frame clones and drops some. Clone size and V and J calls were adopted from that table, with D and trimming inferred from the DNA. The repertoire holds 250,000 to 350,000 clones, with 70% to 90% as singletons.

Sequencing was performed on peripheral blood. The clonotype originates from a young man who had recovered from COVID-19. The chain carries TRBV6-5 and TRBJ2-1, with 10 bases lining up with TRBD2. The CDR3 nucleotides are TGTGCCAGCAGTTCTAGCGGGGGCGACTACAATGAGCAGTTCTTC. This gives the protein CASSSSGGDYNEQFF.